The present TCR beta chain was sequenced within a study of regulatory T cells in long-lasting Graves disease. Per germline, CDR1 MNHEY and CDR2 SMNVEV (reference sequence). This CDR3 is 14 amino acids long. The V end was cut by 5 bases, the J end by 4 bases, with 14 bases between. Specified time point: newly diagnosed GD, antithyroid drugs for less than 3 months. PBMC-extracted RNA yielded the TCR library. Researchers made TCR beta libraries by using iRepertoire HTBI primers and running Arm-PCR on CDR3 regions. In TCRdb, the multiplex PCR reads were re-called with MiXCR into one record per CDR3 protein. This sample yields about 420,000 distinct CDR3 sequences, of which approximately 16% are seen a single time; roughly 23% belongs to the top ten. This clonotype appeared many times. In addition, the sample was reused for a study of T cells in Graves' hyperthyroidism and ophthalmopathy.

The sequence was collected from a woman younger than 35 with Graves disease. This sequence joins TRBV27 and TRBJ1-2; D perhaps matches TRBD1 (5 bases). This specimen was peripheral blood mononuclear cells (PBMCs), taken at new diagnosis, from a patient treated with antithyroid drugs. CDR3 nucleotides: TGTGCCAGCAGTCCCGAGGGACGGCTCTATGGCTACACCTTC. Its translation is CASSPEGRLYGYTF.